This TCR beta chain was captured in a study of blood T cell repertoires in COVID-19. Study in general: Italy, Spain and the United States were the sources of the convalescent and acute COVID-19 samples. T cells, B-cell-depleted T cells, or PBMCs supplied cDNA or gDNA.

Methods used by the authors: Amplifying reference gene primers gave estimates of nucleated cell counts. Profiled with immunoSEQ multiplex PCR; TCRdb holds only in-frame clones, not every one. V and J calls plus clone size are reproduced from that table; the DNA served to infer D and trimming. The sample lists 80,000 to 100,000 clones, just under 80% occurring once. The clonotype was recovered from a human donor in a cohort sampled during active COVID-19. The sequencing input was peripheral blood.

The CDR3 loop reads CATSNGAGGHRSYEQYF. CDR3 DNA: TGTGCCACCAGCAACGGCGCGGGAGGGCACCGATCCTACGAGCAGTACTTC. This chain connects TRBV15 to TRBJ2-7; 9 nucleotides line up with TRBD2. Trimming at V came to 4 bases and at J to 1 base, leaving 11 bases not matched to a gene. The CDR3 consists of 17 residues. Germline V lookup: CDR1 LNHNV, CDR2 YYDKDF (reference sequence). The complete variable domain, with remaining parts taken from reference TRBV15 and TRBJ2-7, reads DAMVIQNPRYQVTQFGKPVTLSCSQTLNHNVMYWYQQKSSQAPKLLFHYYDKDFNNEADTPDNFQSRRPNTSFCFLDIRSPGLGDTAMYLCATSNGAGGHRSYEQYFGPGTRLTVT.